Below, 3 T cell receptor beta chains from the same sample are listed, as sequenced in a study of OX40 agonist ivuxolimab in advanced cancers. Measured with immunoSEQ multiplex PCR; TCRdb has only the in-frame clones, and not every one. The sample yields around 91,000 clones, about 91% seen once. Sample: CD4+ or CD8+ T cells sorted from blood, taken in a trial of the OX40 agonist ivuxolimab. These receptor sequences come from an adult with an advanced solid tumor such as melanoma, head and neck, liver or kidney cancer.

The count of this clone is one. The chain couples TRBV6-5 to TRBJ2-6; D perhaps matches TRBD1 (5 bases). Germline V gene sequence: CDR1 MNHEY, CDR2 SVGAGI. The CDR3 runs to 15 residues. V shed 6 bases and J shed 0 bases, with 9 bases lying between them. This CDR3 is CASRRQFSGANVLTF. For the CDR3, the DNA is TGTGCCAGCAGGCGACAGTTCTCTGGGGCCAACGTCCTGACTTTC.

V and J are TRBV28 and TRBJ1-1, with D maybe TRBD1 (6 bases). Germline assignment: CDR1 MDHEN and CDR2 SYDVKM. The CDR3 consists of 16 residues. Trimming removed 2 bases from V and 4 bases from J, with 17 bases in between. The CDR3 nucleotides are TGTGCCAGCAGTTTAACATACAGGGACGGGGGCACTGAAGCTTTCTTT. As protein: CASSLTYRDGGTEAFF.

The chain couples TRBV1 to TRBJ2-7; the DNA was not compared with TRBD1, the D call given in the table. TRBV1 is classified as a pseudogene. The CDR3 is 16 residues long. In DNA, the CDR3 is TGCACCAGCAGCCAGTGGGACAGGGTTTCCCTGAGGGAGCAGTACTTC. Translating gives CTSSQWDRVSLREQYF.